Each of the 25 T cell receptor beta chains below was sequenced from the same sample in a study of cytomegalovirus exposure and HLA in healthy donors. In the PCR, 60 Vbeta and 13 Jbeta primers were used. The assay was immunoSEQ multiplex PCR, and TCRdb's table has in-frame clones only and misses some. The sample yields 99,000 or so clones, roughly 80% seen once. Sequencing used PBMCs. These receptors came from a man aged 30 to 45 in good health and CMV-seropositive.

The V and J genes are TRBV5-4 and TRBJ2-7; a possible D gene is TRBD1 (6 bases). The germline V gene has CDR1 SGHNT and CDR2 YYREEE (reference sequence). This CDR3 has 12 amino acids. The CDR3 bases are TGTGCCAGCAGCTTGCAGGACAGCGAATCTATCGTC. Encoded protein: CASSLQDSESIV.

CDR3: CASSLVGGGVSGGSYNEQFF. The CDR3 nucleotides are TGTGCCAGCAGCTTAGTTGGAGGGGGCGTGAGCGGGGGATCCTACAATGAGCAGTTCTTC. The chain combines TRBV7-8 with TRBJ2-1; a possible D gene is TRBD2 (8 bases). CDR1 is SGHVS and CDR2 is FQNEAQ in the germline V gene. Trimming removed 1 base from V and 1 base from J, with 23 bases in between. This CDR3 has 20 amino acids.

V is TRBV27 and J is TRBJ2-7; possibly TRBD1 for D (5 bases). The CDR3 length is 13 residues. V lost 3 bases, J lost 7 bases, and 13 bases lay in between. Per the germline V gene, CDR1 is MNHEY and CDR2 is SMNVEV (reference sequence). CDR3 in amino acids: CASSLYPNREQYF. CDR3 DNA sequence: TGTGCCAGCAGTTTGTACCCCAACAGGGAGCAGTACTTC.

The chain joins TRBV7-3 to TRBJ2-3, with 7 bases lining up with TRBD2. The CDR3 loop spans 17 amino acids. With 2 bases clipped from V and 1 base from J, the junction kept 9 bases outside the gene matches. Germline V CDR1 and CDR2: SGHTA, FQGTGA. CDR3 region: CASSLQPSGGGTDTQYF. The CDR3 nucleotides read TGTGCCAGCAGCTTACAACCTAGCGGCGGGGGCACAGATACGCAGTATTTT. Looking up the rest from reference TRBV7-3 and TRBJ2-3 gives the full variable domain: GAGVSQTPSNKVTEKGKYVELRCDPISGHTALYWYRQSLGQGPEFLIYFQGTGAADDSGLPNDRFFAVRPEGSVSTLKIQRTERGDSAVYLCASSLQPSGGGTDTQYFGPGTRLTVL.

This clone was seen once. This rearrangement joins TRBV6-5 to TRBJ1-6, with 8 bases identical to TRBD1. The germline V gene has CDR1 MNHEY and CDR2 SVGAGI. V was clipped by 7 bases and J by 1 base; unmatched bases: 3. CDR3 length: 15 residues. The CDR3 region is CASTRTGSYNSPLHF. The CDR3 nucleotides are TGTGCCAGCACCCGGACAGGGTCCTATAATTCACCCCTCCACTTT.

The CDR3 DNA reads as TGTGCCAGCAGCGTAGGTGAGGATTACGAGCAGTACTTC. This translates into CASSVGEDYEQYF. The chain links TRBV9 to TRBJ2-7, with D unclear. The CDR3 runs to 13 residues. Trimming left V 0 bases short and J 4 bases short, with 8 bases between. Germline assignment: CDR1 SGDLS and CDR2 YYNGEE.

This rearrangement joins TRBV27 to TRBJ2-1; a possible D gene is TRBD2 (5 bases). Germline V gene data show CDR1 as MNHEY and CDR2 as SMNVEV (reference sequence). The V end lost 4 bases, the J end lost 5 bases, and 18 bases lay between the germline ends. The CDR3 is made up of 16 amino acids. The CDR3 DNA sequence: TGTGCCAGCAGTTCCAACCGGAGGCGATCTAACAATGAGCAGTTCTTC. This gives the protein CASSSNRRRSNNEQFF.

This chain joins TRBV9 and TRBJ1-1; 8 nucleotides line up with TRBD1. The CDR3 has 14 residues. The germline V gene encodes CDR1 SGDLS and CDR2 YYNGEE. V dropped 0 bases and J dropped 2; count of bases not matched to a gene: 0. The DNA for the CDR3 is TGTGCCAGCAGCGTAGCAGGGGGCAACACTGAAGCTTTCTTT. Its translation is CASSVAGGNTEAFF. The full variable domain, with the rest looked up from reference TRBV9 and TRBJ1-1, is DSGVTQTPKHLITATGQRVTLRCSPRSGDLSVYWYQQSLDQGLQFLIQYYNGEERAKGNILERFSAQQFPDLHSELNLSSLELGDSALYFCASSVAGGNTEAFFGQGTRLTVV.

CDR3 in DNA: TGTGCCAGCAGCCACATACAGGGGATCGACGGCTACACCTTC. This sequence encodes CASSHIQGIDGYTF. The V call is TRBV14, the J call TRBJ1-2, with 7 positions matching TRBD1. Germline V gene lookup returns CDR1 SGHDN and CDR2 FVKESK. The CDR3 is 14 amino acids. The ends lost 3 bases at V and 8 bases at J; junction bases unmatched: 9.

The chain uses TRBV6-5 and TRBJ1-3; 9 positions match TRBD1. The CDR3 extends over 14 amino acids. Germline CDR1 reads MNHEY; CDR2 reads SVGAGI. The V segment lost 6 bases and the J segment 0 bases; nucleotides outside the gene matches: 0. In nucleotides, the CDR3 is TGTGCCAGCAGGGGACAGGGCTCTGGAAACACCATATATTTT. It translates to CASRGQGSGNTIYF.

CDR3 nucleotide sequence: TGCGCCAGCAGCCAAGACAGACTTAGCAATCAGCCCCAGCATTTT. This sequence encodes CASSQDRLSNQPQHF. The V gene is TRBV4-3, the J gene TRBJ1-5; D not certain. Germline lookup yields CDR1 LGHNA and CDR2 YSLEER. V lost 0 bases and J lost 0, with 6 bases in between. This CDR3 comprises 15 residues.

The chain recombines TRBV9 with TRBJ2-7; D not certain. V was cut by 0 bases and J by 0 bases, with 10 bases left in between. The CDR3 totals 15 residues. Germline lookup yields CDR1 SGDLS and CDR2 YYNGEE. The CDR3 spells CASSVGLLPSYEQYF. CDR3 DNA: TGTGCCAGCAGCGTAGGATTACTTCCCTCCTACGAGCAGTACTTC.

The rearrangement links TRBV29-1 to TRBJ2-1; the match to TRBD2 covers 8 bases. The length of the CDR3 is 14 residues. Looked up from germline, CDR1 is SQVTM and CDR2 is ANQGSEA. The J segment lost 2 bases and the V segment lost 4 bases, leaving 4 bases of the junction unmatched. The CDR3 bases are TGCAGCGTTGCACGCGGGGGGCCCTACAATGAGCAGTTCTTC. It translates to CSVARGGPYNEQFF.

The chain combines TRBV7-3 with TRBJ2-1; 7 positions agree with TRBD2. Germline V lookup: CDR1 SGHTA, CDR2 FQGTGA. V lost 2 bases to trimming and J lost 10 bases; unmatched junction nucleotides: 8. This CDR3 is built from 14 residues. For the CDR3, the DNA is TGTGCCAGCAGCTTAGGGAGCGGGAATTGGGAGCAGTTCTTC. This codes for CASSLGSGNWEQFF.

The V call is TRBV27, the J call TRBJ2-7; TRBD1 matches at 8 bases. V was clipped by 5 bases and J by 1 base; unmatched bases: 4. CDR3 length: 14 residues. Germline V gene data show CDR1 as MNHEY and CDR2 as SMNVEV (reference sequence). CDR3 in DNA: TGTGCCAGCAGTCCCCGGACAGGGTCCTACGAGCAGTACTTC. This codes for CASSPRTGSYEQYF.

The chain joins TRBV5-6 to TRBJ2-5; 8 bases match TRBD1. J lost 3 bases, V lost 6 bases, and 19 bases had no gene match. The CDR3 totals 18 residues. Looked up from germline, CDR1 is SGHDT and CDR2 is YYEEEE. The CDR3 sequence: CASNRLQHSGGQKETQYF. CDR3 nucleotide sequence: TGTGCCAGCAACCGGCTACAGCACTCAGGGGGCCAAAAAGAGACCCAGTACTTC.

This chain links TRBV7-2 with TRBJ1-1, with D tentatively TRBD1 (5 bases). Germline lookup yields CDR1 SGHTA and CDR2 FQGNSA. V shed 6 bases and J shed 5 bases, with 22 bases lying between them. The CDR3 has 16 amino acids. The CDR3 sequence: CASSTLFYRGKTEAFF. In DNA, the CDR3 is TGTGCCAGCAGTACCCTCTTCTACCGGGGGAAAACTGAAGCTTTCTTT. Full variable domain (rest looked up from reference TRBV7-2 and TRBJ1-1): GAGVSQSPSNKVTEKGKDVELRCDPISGHTALYWYRQSLGQGLEFLIYFQGNSAPDKSGLPSDRFSAERTGGSVSTLTIQRTQQEDSAVYLCASSTLFYRGKTEAFFGQGTRLTVV.

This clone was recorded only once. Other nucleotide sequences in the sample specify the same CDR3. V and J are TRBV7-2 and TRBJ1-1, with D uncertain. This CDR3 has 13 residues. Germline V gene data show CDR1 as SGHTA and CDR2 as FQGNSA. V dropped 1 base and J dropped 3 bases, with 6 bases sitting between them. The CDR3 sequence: CASSLVTDTEAFF. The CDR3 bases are TGTGCCAGCAGCTTAGTAACAGACACTGAAGCTTTCTTT.

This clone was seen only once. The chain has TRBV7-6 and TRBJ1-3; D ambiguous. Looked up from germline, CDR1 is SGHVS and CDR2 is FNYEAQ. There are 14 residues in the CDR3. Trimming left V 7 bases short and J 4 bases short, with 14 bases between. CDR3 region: CASNTTPIGNTIYF. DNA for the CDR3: TGTGCCAGCAACACAACCCCCATCGGAAACACCATATATTTT.

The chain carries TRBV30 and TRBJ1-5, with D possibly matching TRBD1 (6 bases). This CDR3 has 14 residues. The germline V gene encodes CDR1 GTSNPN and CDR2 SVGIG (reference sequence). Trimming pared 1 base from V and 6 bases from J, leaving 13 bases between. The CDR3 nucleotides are TGTGCCTGGAGTGGGTCAGGGGATATTCAGCCCCAGCATTTT. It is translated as CAWSGSGDIQPQHF.

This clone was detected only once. The CDR3 nucleotides are TGCGCCAGCAGCGCCTCAGGGTCCCTCCACAATGAGCAGTTCTTC. Encoded protein: CASSASGSLHNEQFF. The chain is built from TRBV5-1 and TRBJ2-1; a weak D match, TRBD1 (5 bases). Trimming stripped 4 bases from V and 5 bases from J, with 16 bases between. This CDR3 is built from 15 residues. Per germline, CDR1 SGHRS and CDR2 YFSETQ.

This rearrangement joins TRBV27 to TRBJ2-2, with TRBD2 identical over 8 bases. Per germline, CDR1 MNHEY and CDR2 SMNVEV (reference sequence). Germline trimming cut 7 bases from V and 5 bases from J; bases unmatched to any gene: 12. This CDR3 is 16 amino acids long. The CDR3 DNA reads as TGTGCCAGCACGATAGCGGGGCCAGAACAGACCGGGGAGCTGTTTTTT. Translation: CASTIAGPEQTGELFF.

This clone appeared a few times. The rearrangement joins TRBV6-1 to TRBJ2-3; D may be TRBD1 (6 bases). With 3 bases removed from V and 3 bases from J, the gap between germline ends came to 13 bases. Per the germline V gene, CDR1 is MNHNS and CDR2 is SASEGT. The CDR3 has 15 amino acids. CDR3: CASSDWQGTTDTQYF. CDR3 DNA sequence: TGTGCCAGCAGTGACTGGCAGGGGACGACAGATACGCAGTATTTT.

The CDR3 sequence: CASSLAVGAPDTEAFF. In DNA, the CDR3 is TGCGCCAGCAGCTTGGCCGTAGGGGCGCCGGACACTGAAGCTTTCTTT. The V and J genes are TRBV5-1 and TRBJ1-1, with D possibly matching TRBD1 (5 bases). The V and J ends lost 0 bases and 3 bases respectively, with 15 bases between them. Germline V CDR1 and CDR2: SGHRS, YFSETQ. The CDR3 covers 16 residues.

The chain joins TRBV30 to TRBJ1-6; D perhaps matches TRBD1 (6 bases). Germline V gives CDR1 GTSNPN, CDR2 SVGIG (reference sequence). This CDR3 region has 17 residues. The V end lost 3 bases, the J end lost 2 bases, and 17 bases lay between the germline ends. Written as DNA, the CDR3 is TGTGCCTGGAGAAAGGGGGAGGGTTACACCTATAATTCACCCCTCCACTTT. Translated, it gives CAWRKGEGYTYNSPLHF. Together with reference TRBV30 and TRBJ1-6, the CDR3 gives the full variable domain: SQTIHQWPATLVQPVGSPLSLECTVEGTSNPNLYWYRQAAGRGLQLLFYSVGIGQISSEVPQNLSASRPQDRQFILSSKKLLLSDSGFYLCAWRKGEGYTYNSPLHFGNGTRLTVT.